This record looks at one T cell receptor beta chain sequence and its context. There are 16 residues in the CDR3. CDR1 and CDR2 from the germline V gene are SGHNT and YYREEE (reference sequence). Losses at the gene ends were 4 bases for V and 2 bases for J; bases not matched to a gene: 9. This sample was taken from a study of shared clonotypes between healthy human individuals. Assay: immunoSEQ multiplex PCR; the TCRdb copy retains only in-frame clones and omits some. The sample includes 2,500,000 or so clones, roughly 93% seen only once; the top ten take 0.35% to 0.45%. The clonotype originates from a man aged 18-30 years in good health. Some clones in this sample may be carry-over from other donors' samples. Sequenced: naive CD4+ T cells from PBMCs. This sample's subset: CD45RA+ positively selected. The chain links TRBV5-4 to TRBJ2-5, with 9 positions matching TRBD1. The CDR3 sequence is CASSDTGGKRQETQYF. DNA of the CDR3: TGTGCCAGCAGCGATACAGGGGGCAAGCGGCAAGAGACCCAGTACTTC.